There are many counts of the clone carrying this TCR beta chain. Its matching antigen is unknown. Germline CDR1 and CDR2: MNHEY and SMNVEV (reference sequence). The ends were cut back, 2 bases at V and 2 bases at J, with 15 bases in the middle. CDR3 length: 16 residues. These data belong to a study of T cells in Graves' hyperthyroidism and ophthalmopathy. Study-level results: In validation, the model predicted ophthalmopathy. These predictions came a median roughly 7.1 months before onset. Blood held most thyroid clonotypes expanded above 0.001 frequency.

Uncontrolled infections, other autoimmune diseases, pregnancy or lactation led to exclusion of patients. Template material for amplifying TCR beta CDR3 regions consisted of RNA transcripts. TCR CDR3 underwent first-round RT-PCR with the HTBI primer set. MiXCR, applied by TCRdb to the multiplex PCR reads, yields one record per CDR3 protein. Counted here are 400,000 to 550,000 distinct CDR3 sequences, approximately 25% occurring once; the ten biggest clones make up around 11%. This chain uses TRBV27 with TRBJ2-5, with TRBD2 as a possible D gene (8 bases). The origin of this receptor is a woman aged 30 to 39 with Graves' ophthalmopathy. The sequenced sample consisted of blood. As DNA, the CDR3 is TGTGCCAGCAGTTTAACCGGGAGGGGGCCTCAAGAGACCCAGTACTTC. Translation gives CASSLTGRGPQETQYF.